Listed here are 6 T cell receptor beta chains from one sample, sequenced in a study of shared clonotypes between healthy human individuals. Assay used: immunoSEQ multiplex PCR; TCRdb lists only in-frame clones, some missing. This sample carries roughly 1,500,000 clones, 98% of them seen once, and the ten largest clones take 0.4% to 0.45%. The sequencing sample was made of naive CD4+ T cells sorted from blood. The subset denotes: CD45RA+ positively selected. The receptors originated from a man younger than 45 in good health.

V is TRBV29-1 and J is TRBJ2-7, with 8 bases aligning to TRBD2. Unmatched junction bases numbered 12, after V lost 4 bases and J lost 4 bases. The germline CDR1 and CDR2 sequences are SQVTM and ANQGSEA. The CDR3 extends over 15 amino acids. The CDR3 DNA follows: TGCAGCGTTGGGGGCTTTAGCGGGACTATGTACGAGCAGTACTTC. This sequence encodes CSVGGFSGTMYEQYF.

This chain joins TRBV11-3 and TRBJ2-3; 8 nucleotides match TRBD2. J was trimmed by 4 bases and V by 1 base; bases with no gene match: 7. Germline CDR1 reads SGHNT; CDR2 reads YENEEA. The CDR3 sequence is 16 residues long. The CDR3 region has the DNA TGTGCCAGCAGCTTAGGAAGCGGGAGCTTCTCAGATACGCAGTATTTT. Translation: CASSLGSGSFSDTQYF.

The gene calls are TRBV2 and TRBJ1-4; 8 bases fit TRBD1. The germline V gene has CDR1 SNHLY and CDR2 FYNNEI. The V and J ends lost 6 bases and 5 bases, in that order; junction bases with no gene match: 8. The CDR3 has 15 amino acids. This CDR3 reads CASSIQGARNEKLFF. In DNA, the CDR3 is TGTGCCAGCAGCATTCAGGGGGCCCGAAATGAAAAACTGTTTTTT.

This clone showed up just once. V is TRBV9 and J is TRBJ2-1; D gene unclear. The germline gives CDR1 SGDLS, CDR2 YYNGEE. Trimming cost V 3 bases and J 9 bases, with 10 bases left between them. This CDR3 contains 12 residues. This CDR3 reads CASSAYVSEQFF. The CDR3 DNA is TGTGCCAGCAGCGCGTATGTGAGTGAGCAGTTCTTC. Filled out from reference TRBV9 and TRBJ2-1, the complete variable domain reads DSGVTQTPKHLITATGQRVTLRCSPRSGDLSVYWYQQSLDQGLQFLIQYYNGEERAKGNILERFSAQQFPDLHSELNLSSLELGDSALYFCASSAYVSEQFFGPGTRLTVL.

The rearrangement links TRBV29-1 to TRBJ1-3; D gene uncertain. The V and J ends lost 4 bases and 2 bases respectively, with 9 bases between them. CDR1 is SQVTM, CDR2 ANQGSEA, per germline. The CDR3 contains 13 residues. CDR3 sequence reads: CSVGAATGNTIYF. As DNA, the CDR3 is TGCAGCGTTGGGGCGGCAACTGGAAACACCATATATTTT. The whole variable domain, remainder taken from reference TRBV29-1 and TRBJ1-3, is SAVISQKPSRDICQRGTSLTIQCQVDSQVTMMFWYRQQPGQSLTLIATANQGSEATYESGFVIDKFPISRPNLTFSTLTVSNMSPEDSSIYLCSVGAATGNTIYFGEGSWLTVV.

In the case of this clone: Other DNA sequences in the same sample also yield this CDR3. The chain is built from TRBV5-1 and TRBJ2-7; D might be TRBD1 (5 bases). Germline CDR1 SGHRS, CDR2 YFSETQ. V lost 1 base and J 2 bases, leaving 7 bases between the germline ends. The CDR3 totals 13 residues. This chain's CDR3 is CASSLPGPYEQYF. The CDR3 region has the DNA TGCGCCAGCAGCTTGCCAGGGCCCTACGAGCAGTACTTC.